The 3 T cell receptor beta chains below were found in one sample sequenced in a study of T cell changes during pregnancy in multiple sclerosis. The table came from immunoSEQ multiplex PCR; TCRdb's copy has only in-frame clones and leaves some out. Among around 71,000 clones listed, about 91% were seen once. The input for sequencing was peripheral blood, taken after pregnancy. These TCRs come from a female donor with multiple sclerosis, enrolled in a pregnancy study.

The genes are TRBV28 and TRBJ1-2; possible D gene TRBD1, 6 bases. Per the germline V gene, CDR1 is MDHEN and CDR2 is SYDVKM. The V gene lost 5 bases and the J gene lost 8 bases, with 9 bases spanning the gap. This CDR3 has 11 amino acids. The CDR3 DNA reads TGTGCCAGCAGTAACAGGGTGGGCTACACCTTC. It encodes CASSNRVGYTF.

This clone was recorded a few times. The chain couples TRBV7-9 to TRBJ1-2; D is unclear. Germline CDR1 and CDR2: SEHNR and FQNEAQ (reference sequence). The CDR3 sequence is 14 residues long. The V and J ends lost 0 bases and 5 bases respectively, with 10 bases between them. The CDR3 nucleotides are TGTGCCAGCAGCTTAGCGGCAGAACGTTATGGCTACACCTTC. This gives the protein CASSLAAERYGYTF.

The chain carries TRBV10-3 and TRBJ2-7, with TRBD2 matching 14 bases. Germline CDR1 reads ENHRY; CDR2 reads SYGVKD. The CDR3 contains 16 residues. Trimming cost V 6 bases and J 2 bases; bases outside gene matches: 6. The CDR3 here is CAISGTSGSPTYEQYF. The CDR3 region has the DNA TGTGCCATCAGCGGGACTAGCGGGAGCCCGACCTACGAGCAGTACTTC.